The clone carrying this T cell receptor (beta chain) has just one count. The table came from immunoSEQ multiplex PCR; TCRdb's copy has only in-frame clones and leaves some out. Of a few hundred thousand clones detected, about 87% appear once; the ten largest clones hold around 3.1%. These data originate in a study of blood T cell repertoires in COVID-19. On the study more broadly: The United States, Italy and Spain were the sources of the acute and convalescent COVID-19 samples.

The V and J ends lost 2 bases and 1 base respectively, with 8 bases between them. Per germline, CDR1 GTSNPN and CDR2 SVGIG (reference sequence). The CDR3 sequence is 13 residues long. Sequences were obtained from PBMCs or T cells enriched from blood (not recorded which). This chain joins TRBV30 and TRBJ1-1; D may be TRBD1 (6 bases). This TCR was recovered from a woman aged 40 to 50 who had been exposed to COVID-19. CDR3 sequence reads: CAWSPQGNTEAFF. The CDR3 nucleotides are TGTGCCTGGAGTCCACAGGGGAACACTGAAGCTTTCTTT. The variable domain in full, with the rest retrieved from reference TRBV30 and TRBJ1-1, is SQTIHQWPATLVQPVGSPLSLECTVEGTSNPNLYWYRQAAGRGLQLLFYSVGIGQISSEVPQNLSASRPQDRQFILSSKKLLLSDSGFYLCAWSPQGNTEAFFGQGTRLTVV.